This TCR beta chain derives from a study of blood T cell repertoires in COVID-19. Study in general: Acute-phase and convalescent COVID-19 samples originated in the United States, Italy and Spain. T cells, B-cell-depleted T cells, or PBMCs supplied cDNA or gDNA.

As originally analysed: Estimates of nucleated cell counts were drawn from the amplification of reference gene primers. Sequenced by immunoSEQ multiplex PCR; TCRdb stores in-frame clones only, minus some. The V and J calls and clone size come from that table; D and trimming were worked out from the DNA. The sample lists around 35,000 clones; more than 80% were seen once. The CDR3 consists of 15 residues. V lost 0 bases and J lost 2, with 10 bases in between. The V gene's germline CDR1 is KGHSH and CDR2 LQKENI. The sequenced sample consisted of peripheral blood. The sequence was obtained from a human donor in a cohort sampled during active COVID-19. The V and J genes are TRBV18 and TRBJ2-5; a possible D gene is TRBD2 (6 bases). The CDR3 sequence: CASSPPYAGQETQYF. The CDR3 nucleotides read TGTGCCAGCTCACCACCCTACGCGGGACAAGAGACCCAGTACTTC.